Each of the 10 T cell receptor beta chains below was sequenced from the same sample in a study of early T cells in non-severe SARS-CoV-2 infection (dated by TCRdb to the early 2020s). The library was prepared using 5' RACE. TCRdb records NextSeq 500 as the sequencer. TCRdb took the public reads, trimmed them with fastp at Q25, ran MiXCR for clone calling and kept in-frame beta chains. Rows are combined by CDR3 protein, so each entry shows the most common genes and DNA. This sample has about 97,000 distinct CDR3 sequences in its table, and approximately 10% of those were observed once. Roughly 4.5% of the sample is held by the ten biggest clonotypes. The sample here was whole blood, taken at baseline. The receptors shown here come from an adult who was a healthcare worker with PCR-confirmed SARS-CoV-2 infection or an uninfected control (not recorded which).

The chain is built from TRBV20-1 and TRBJ2-1, with unresolved D. The CDR3 spans 11 residues. Germline V gives CDR1 DFQATT, CDR2 SNEGSKA (reference sequence). The V and J ends lost 2 bases and 4 bases respectively, with 3 bases between them. CDR3 in amino acids: CSARSYNEQFF. The CDR3 DNA is TGCAGTGCTAGATCGTACAATGAGCAGTTCTTC.

This clonotype was seen at least ten times. The gene calls are TRBV4-2 and TRBJ2-1; D may be TRBD1 (5 bases). CDR1 and CDR2 from the germline V gene are LGHNA and YNFKEQ. The CDR3 sequence is 19 residues long. V lost 0 bases to trimming and J lost 0 bases, with 18 bases between them. The CDR3 DNA sequence: TGTGCCAGCAGCCAAGATCCCATTCAGGGCCTCAACTCCTACAATGAGCAGTTCTTC. Amino acid sequence: CASSQDPIQGLNSYNEQFF.

The chain joins TRBV7-9 to TRBJ2-3, with TRBD1 matching over 7 bases. This CDR3 is 14 amino acids long. The V segment lost 0 bases and the J segment 9 bases; nucleotides outside the gene matches: 6. The germline CDR1 and CDR2 sequences are SEHNR and FQNEAQ (reference sequence). The CDR3 region is CASSLASGQATQYF. The CDR3 nucleotides are TGTGCCAGCAGCTTAGCGAGCGGACAGGCAACGCAGTATTTT.

In this sample, this clonotype turned up many times. The chain is built from TRBV7-9 and TRBJ1-5; D unclear. The V gene lost 0 bases and the J gene lost 5 bases, with 5 bases spanning the gap. The length of the CDR3 is 13 residues. Germline loops: CDR1 SEHNR, CDR2 FQNEAQ (reference sequence). The DNA of the CDR3 is TGTGCCAGCAGCTTAGCGACGGATCAGCCCCAGCATTTT. As protein: CASSLATDQPQHF.

This clonotype has only a few counts. The V call is TRBV6-2 or TRBV6-3, the J call TRBJ1-5, with 10 bases aligning to TRBD1. The trim removed 5 bases at V and 3 bases at J, leaving 13 bases unmatched. Germline loops: CDR1 MNHEY, CDR2 SVGEGT. This CDR3 has 18 amino acids. CDR3 residues: CASSGWDRGNYNNQPQHF. The CDR3 bases are TGTGCCAGCAGTGGATGGGACAGGGGTAACTATAACAATCAGCCCCAGCATTTT.

The V and J genes are TRBV20-1 and TRBJ2-3; 9 nucleotides line up with TRBD1. J lost 1 base, V lost 6 bases, and 5 bases had no gene match. This CDR3 comprises 14 residues. Per the germline V gene, CDR1 is DFQATT and CDR2 is SNEGSKA (reference sequence). The CDR3 bases are TGCAGTGCCTTACAGGGGGCGGGCACAGATACGCAGTATTTT. It is translated as CSALQGAGTDTQYF.

This clonotype appeared a few times. The rearrangement joins TRBV27 to TRBJ2-7; D gene unclear. The germline V and J ends were trimmed by 0 bases and 1 base, with 7 bases remaining between them. There are 14 residues in the CDR3. Germline values: CDR1 MNHEY, CDR2 SMNVEV (reference sequence). The CDR3 nucleotides are TGTGCCAGCAGTTTATCCGCCAGTTCCTACGAGCAGTACTTC. It encodes CASSLSASSYEQYF.

This clonotype was counted ten times or more. This chain uses TRBV7-2 with TRBJ2-1; 7 nucleotides align to TRBD1. Germline V gene sequence: CDR1 SGHTA, CDR2 FQGNSA. V lost 3 bases, J lost 6 bases, and 5 bases stayed unmatched. The CDR3 runs to 14 residues. CDR3 in amino acids: CASSFPTGSNEQFF. The CDR3 DNA is TGTGCCAGCAGCTTCCCGACAGGGTCCAATGAGCAGTTCTTC.

The CDR3 DNA sequence: TGCAGTGCTCGACAGACCTCCTATAATTCACCCCTCCACTTT. This gives the protein CSARQTSYNSPLHF. The gene calls are TRBV20-1 and TRBJ1-6; tentative D call: TRBD1 (5 bases). V lost 5 bases, J lost 0 bases, and 8 bases lay in between. The CDR3 covers 14 residues. The germline gives CDR1 DFQATT, CDR2 SNEGSKA (reference sequence).

The rearrangement uses TRBV7-9 and TRBJ2-5; a possible D gene is TRBD1 (6 bases). The CDR3 has 16 amino acids. The germline V and J ends were trimmed by 1 base and 2 bases, with 14 bases remaining between them. In germline, CDR1 is SEHNR, CDR2 FQNEAQ (reference sequence). As DNA, the CDR3 is TGTGCCAGCAGCTTAGGTGCCGCCGGGACACAAGAGACCCAGTACTTC. The encoded protein is CASSLGAAGTQETQYF.